The 27 T cell receptor beta chains presented below share a single source sample, sequenced in a study of metastatic and nonmetastatic thyroid tumors. No patient received treatment before thyroid surgery. TCRdb called clones again from the PCR reads with MiXCR. Of over 25,000 clones listed, around 15% were seen once; the top ten hold about 5%. Sequencing was carried out using blood. The receptor source for this set is a female donor with papillary thyroid cancer or a benign thyroid nodule (not recorded which). Some clones in this sample may be carry-over from other donors' samples.

On this clone itself: Likely a read error: the CDR3 ends without its conserved phenylalanine or tryptophan. The chain joins TRBV7-2 to TRBJ2-7; D not resolved. This CDR3 has 15 amino acids. Germline V gene sequence: CDR1 SGHTA, CDR2 FQGNSA. CDR3 in amino acids: CASSRDGEAAYDQYL. The CDR3 DNA reads as TGTGCCAGCAGCCGAGACGGCGAGGCAGCCTACGATCAGTACCTC.

In its sample, this clone was seen many times. This chain uses TRBV7-9 with TRBJ1-6, with D perhaps matching TRBD1 (5 bases). CDR3 length: 14 residues. Trimming pared 5 bases from V and 5 bases from J, leaving 10 bases between. Germline V CDR1 and CDR2: SEHNR, FQNEAQ (reference sequence). The CDR3 nucleotides are TGTGCCAGCAGCGGGGGACGGGATAATTCACCCCTCCACTTT. Translating it yields CASSGGRDNSPLHF.

This clone was observed many times. The chain joins TRBV5-1 to TRBJ2-2, with 9 nucleotides matching TRBD2. Unmatched junction bases numbered 5, after V lost 0 bases and J lost 5 bases. CDR1 SGHRS and CDR2 YFSETQ come from the germline V gene. The CDR3 loop spans 16 amino acids. As DNA, the CDR3 is TGCGCCAGCAGCTTGGCGACTAGCGGCCAGACCGGGGAGCTGTTTTTT. This codes for CASSLATSGQTGELFF.

This clone occurred once. This chain's CDR3 is CASSWRPASTCSISDTQYF. The CDR3 nucleotides read TGCGCCAGCAGCTGGCGGCCCGCTTCGACATGTTCTATTTCAGATACGCAGTATTTT. V is TRBV5-1 and J is TRBJ2-3; no definite D call. CDR1 is SGHRS, CDR2 YFSETQ, per germline. There are 19 residues in the CDR3. V was cut by 3 bases and J by 4 bases, with 27 bases left in between.

This clone was found many times. The chain couples TRBV6-1 to TRBJ2-2; 9 nucleotides agree with TRBD2. CDR1 MNHNS and CDR2 SASEGT come from the germline V gene. The CDR3 contains 13 residues. V shed 5 bases and J 7 bases; nucleotides not matched to a gene: 2. The CDR3 sequence is CASSSGRYGELFF. CDR3 sequence (DNA): TGTGCCAGCAGTAGCGGGAGGTACGGGGAGCTGTTTTTT.

This clone occurred many times. V usage is TRBV6-1 and J usage is TRBJ2-2; D is perhaps TRBD2 (6 bases). The V gene's germline CDR1 is MNHNS and CDR2 SASEGT. The CDR3 extends over 14 amino acids. Trimming removed 6 bases from V and 6 bases from J, with 14 bases in between. CDR3 amino acids: CASSLGLPPGELFF. The CDR3 nucleotides are TGTGCCAGCAGCTTAGGACTACCCCCCGGGGAGCTGTTTTTT.

By share, this clone ranks as medium-sized. At the DNA level, this CDR3 is encoded by other sequences in the same sample as well. The chain joins TRBV6-2 or TRBV6-3 to TRBJ2-7; D perhaps matches TRBD1 (6 bases). Germline CDR1 MNHEY, CDR2 SVGEGT. The V end was cut by 4 bases, the J end by 6 bases, with 10 bases between. The CDR3 covers 12 residues. The DNA of the CDR3 is TGTGCCAGCAGTTCAGGGGATGGCGAGCAGTACTTC. The encoded protein is CASSSGDGEQYF.

Within the sample, this clone is medium-sized. The V call is TRBV28, the J call TRBJ2-7; either TRBD1 or TRBD2 may supply D (5 bases each). V lost 4 bases, J lost 3 bases, and 13 bases lay in between. Germline values: CDR1 MDHEN, CDR2 SYDVKM. There are 14 residues in the CDR3. CDR3 nucleotides: TGTGCCAGCAGTTATCAGGGTCGGGGCTACGAGCAGTACTTC. Residues: CASSYQGRGYEQYF.

There are many counts of this clone. The rearrangement joins TRBV20-1 to TRBJ1-5; D remains unclear. Germline V CDR1 and CDR2: DFQATT, SNEGSKA (reference sequence). This CDR3 comprises 13 residues. V was trimmed by 3 bases and J by 4 bases, leaving 10 bases between them. CDR3 amino acids: CSASSTANQPQHF. The CDR3 region has the DNA TGCAGTGCTAGTTCCACAGCGAATCAGCCCCAGCATTTT.

There are a few counts of this clone. This chain links TRBV12-3 or TRBV12-4 with TRBJ1-6; D is possibly TRBD1 (5 bases). Trimming took 6 bases from V and 10 from J, leaving 13 bases between them. This CDR3 has 13 residues. The CDR3 nucleotides are TGTGCCAGCAGACAGGTTCTTGGCTCACCCCTCCACTTT. The encoded protein is CASRQVLGSPLHF.

This chain joins TRBV12-3 or TRBV12-4 and TRBJ2-7; maybe TRBD2 (5 bases). Trimming took off 2 bases at V and 3 bases at J, with 17 bases between the two ends. CDR3 size: 16 residues. CDR3 in DNA: TGTGCCAGCAGTTTATGGGGAGCGGCCACCTTCTACGAGCAGTACTTC. Protein product: CASSLWGAATFYEQYF.

This clone was detected ten times or more. The chain recombines TRBV5-1 with TRBJ1-2; 8 nucleotides agree with TRBD1. V shed 4 bases, J shed 4 bases, and the junction held 6 bases outside the gene matches. CDR3 length: 14 residues. Germline V gene lookup returns CDR1 SGHRS and CDR2 YFSETQ. DNA of the CDR3: TGCGCCAGCAGCCCAGGACAGGGAATCTATGGCTACACCTTC. Its translation: CASSPGQGIYGYTF.

The sample holds many counts of this clone. The chain links TRBV27 to TRBJ1-4; D may be TRBD1 (6 bases). V lost 10 bases and J 4 bases, leaving 19 bases between the germline ends. The CDR3 totals 15 residues. CDR1 and CDR2 (germline): MNHEY, SMNVEV (reference sequence). CDR3 protein: CATSSGTRLNEKLFF. CDR3 bases: TGTGCCACTTCAAGCGGGACAAGACTTAATGAAAAACTGTTTTTT.

This clone was observed many times. V is TRBV9 and J is TRBJ1-1; a weak D match, TRBD1 (5 bases). Germline assignment: CDR1 SGDLS and CDR2 YYNGEE. V lost 5 bases, J lost 1 base, and 6 bases lay in between. The CDR3 is made up of 12 amino acids. The DNA for the CDR3 is TGTGCCAGCAGAGGGGCGAACACTGAAGCTTTCTTT. Translating it yields CASRGANTEAFF.

This clone was seen repeatedly, ten times or more. The rearrangement links TRBV7-2 to TRBJ1-2; 7 nucleotides align to TRBD1. CDR3 size: 14 residues. V shed 5 bases and J 5 bases; nucleotides not matched to a gene: 8. CDR1 and CDR2 (germline): SGHTA, FQGNSA. This chain's CDR3 is CASSLDRVTYGYTF. DNA of the CDR3: TGTGCCAGCAGCCTTGACAGGGTGACATATGGCTACACCTTC.

The table lists this clone with many counts. This rearrangement joins TRBV2 to TRBJ1-1; D is uncertain. The CDR3 runs 13 residues. Germline CDR1 and CDR2: SNHLY and FYNNEI. Trimming took 7 bases from V and 0 from J, leaving 9 bases between them. The CDR3 DNA sequence: TGTGCCAGCAACACGGGAGTGAACACTGAAGCTTTCTTT. Translated, it gives CASNTGVNTEAFF.

V gene TRBV20-1 combines with J gene TRBJ2-7; 13 nucleotides align to TRBD2. Trimming at V came to 4 bases and at J to 5 bases, leaving 2 bases not matched to a gene. The CDR3 is made up of 13 amino acids. Germline lookup yields CDR1 DFQATT and CDR2 SNEGSKA (reference sequence). The DNA for the CDR3 is TGCAGTGCTACAGGACTAGCGGGAGACGAGCAGTACTTC. It translates to CSATGLAGDEQYF.

This clone was detected ten times or more. V is TRBV11-2 and J is TRBJ2-5, with 7 bases fitting TRBD1. CDR3 length: 15 amino acids. Germline CDR1 SGHAT, CDR2 FQNNGV. V gave up 2 bases and J gave up 2 bases; unmatched junction bases: 5. The CDR3, as DNA: TGTGCCAGCAGCTTACAAGGGACAGAACAAGAGACCCAGTACTTC. Amino acids: CASSLQGTEQETQYF.

This clone was picked up many times. This rearrangement joins TRBV7-9 to TRBJ1-2; D ambiguous. The V end was cut by 1 base, the J end by 3 bases, with 9 bases between. The CDR3 runs to 14 residues. The germline gives CDR1 SEHNR, CDR2 FQNEAQ (reference sequence). The CDR3 is CASSLEVRDYGYTF. As DNA, the CDR3 is TGTGCCAGCAGCTTAGAGGTCAGAGACTATGGCTACACCTTC.

The chain links TRBV29-1 to TRBJ2-5, with 8 nucleotides matching TRBD2. V lost 1 base to trimming and J lost 5 bases; unmatched junction nucleotides: 12. This CDR3 contains 16 residues. Per germline, CDR1 SQVTM and CDR2 ANQGSEA. CDR3 DNA sequence: TGCAGCGTTGAAGGCTTTTGGCGGGAGGTTCGGGAGACCCAGTACTTC. Translated, it gives CSVEGFWREVRETQYF.

This clone has ten or more counts. The rearrangement uses TRBV5-6 and TRBJ2-7; a weak D match, TRBD1 (6 bases). V was trimmed by 3 bases and J by 1 base, leaving 17 bases between them. In germline, CDR1 is SGHDT, CDR2 YYEEEE. This CDR3 is 16 amino acids long. CDR3 protein: CASSWRTGTPSYEQYF. The CDR3 bases are TGTGCCAGCAGCTGGAGGACCGGGACACCGTCCTACGAGCAGTACTTC. The full variable domain, its missing parts supplied by reference TRBV5-6 and TRBJ2-7, is DAGVTQSPTHLIKTRGQQVTLRCSPKSGHDTVSWYQQALGQGPQFIFQYYEEEERQRGNFPDRFSGHQFPNYSSELNVNALLLGDSALYLCASSWRTGTPSYEQYFGPGTRLTVT.

The chain carries TRBV3-1 and TRBJ2-2; tentative D call: TRBD2 (6 bases). The germline V and J ends were trimmed by 5 bases and 7 bases, with 14 bases remaining between them. CDR1 and CDR2 from the germline V gene are LGHDT and YNNKEL (reference sequence). The CDR3 consists of 14 residues. The CDR3 coding sequence is TGTGCCAGCAGCTTCGGGAGTGGGTTCGGGGAGCTGTTTTTT. Its translation: CASSFGSGFGELFF.

Ten or more counts support this clone. The chain employs TRBV20-1 and TRBJ2-7; D is perhaps TRBD2 (5 bases). The V gene lost 0 bases and the J gene lost 3 bases, with 12 bases spanning the gap. The CDR3 is 14 residues long. Germline lookup yields CDR1 DFQATT and CDR2 SNEGSKA (reference sequence). DNA for the CDR3: TGCAGTGCTAGAGAGGGAGCGGTGAGCTACGAGCAGTACTTC. Encoded protein: CSAREGAVSYEQYF.

This clone has at least ten counts. The rearrangement uses TRBV18 and TRBJ1-1; a possible D gene is TRBD1 (6 bases). CDR1 is KGHSH, CDR2 LQKENI, per germline. V lost 6 bases to trimming and J lost 3 bases, with 23 bases between them. The CDR3 runs 17 residues. The CDR3, as DNA: TGTGCCAGCTCGCAGATGGCAGGGGTTGTTTCGGACACTGAAGCTTTCTTT. Translation: CASSQMAGVVSDTEAFF.

This clone was seen a few times. The rearrangement uses TRBV6-1 and TRBJ1-6; 7 bases are shared with TRBD1. The CDR3 length is 15 residues. The trim removed 4 bases at V and 9 bases at J, leaving 9 bases unmatched. Germline V CDR1 and CDR2: MNHNS, SASEGT. The CDR3 protein is CASSAATGSSSPLHF. For the CDR3, the DNA is TGTGCCAGCAGTGCGGCGACAGGGTCTAGTTCACCCCTCCACTTT.

Ten or more counts support this clone. The chain is built from TRBV4-2 and TRBJ2-3; 9 bases match TRBD2. V shed 0 bases and J 4 bases; nucleotides not matched to a gene: 2. The CDR3 runs 15 residues. Germline V gene data show CDR1 as LGHNA and CDR2 as YNFKEQ. The CDR3 nucleotides read TGTGCCAGCAGCCAAGAGGGCGGGGGGGCAGATACGCAGTATTTT. Translation gives CASSQEGGGADTQYF.

This clone was observed a handful of times. The genes are TRBV27 and TRBJ2-3; 11 nucleotides match TRBD1. This CDR3 is built from 17 residues. V lost 4 bases to trimming and J lost 1 base; unmatched junction nucleotides: 7. CDR1 is MNHEY, CDR2 SMNVEV, per germline (reference sequence). The CDR3 region is CASSYPPGQGGTDTQYF. CDR3 in DNA: TGTGCCAGCAGTTACCCCCCGGGACAGGGGGGCACAGATACGCAGTATTTT.